This TCR beta chain was identified during a study of blood T cell repertoires in COVID-19. Study information: COVID-19 samples collected from the United States, Italy and Spain covered acute and convalescent phases. In each case, the material was cDNA or gDNA derived from T cells, B-cell-depleted T cells, or PBMCs.

Original methodology: For nucleated cells, counts were estimated from reference gene primer amplification. TCRdb's table, derived via immunoSEQ multiplex PCR, lists solely in-frame clones and lacks some. Clonal size and the V and J genes are those of that table, whereas D and trimming came from the DNA. This sample yields around 180,000 clones, of which around 74% are seen a single time; less than 3% belongs to the top ten. Per the germline V gene, CDR1 is SGDLS and CDR2 is YYNGEE. The CDR3 has 16 amino acids. V lost 2 bases to trimming and J lost 1 base; unmatched junction nucleotides: 4. What was sequenced was peripheral blood. V usage is TRBV9 and J usage is TRBJ1-3; 9 bases align to TRBD1. This TCR was sampled from a woman aged 80 or over with acute or convalescent COVID-19. This chain's CDR3 is CASSVGQGISGNTIYF. The DNA for the CDR3 is TGTGCCAGCAGCGTCGGACAGGGGATTTCTGGAAACACCATATATTTT.